The 27 T cell receptor beta chains listed next were all sequenced from one sample in a study of control samples from healthy donors and cancer patients. Assay used: immunoSEQ multiplex PCR; TCRdb lists only in-frame clones, some missing. The table lists roughly 170,000 clones, 80% to 95% of them singletons. The sequenced sample was blood. These receptors were obtained from a man aged 18 to 35 in good health.

This chain uses TRBV5-1 with TRBJ1-6; 9 bases line up with TRBD1. The V gene end was trimmed by 0 bases and the J gene end by 5 bases; junction bases not matched to a gene: 0. CDR3 size: 15 residues. CDR1 SGHRS and CDR2 YFSETQ come from the germline V gene. The CDR3 bases are TGCGCCAGCAGCTTGGGACAGGGGGATAATTCACCCCTCCACTTT. Its protein product is CASSLGQGDNSPLHF.

This rearrangement joins TRBV6-1 to TRBJ2-3, with D uncertain. The V end lost 0 bases, the J end lost 4 bases, and 14 bases lay between the germline ends. There are 16 residues in the CDR3. Germline V lookup: CDR1 MNHNS, CDR2 SASEGT. The CDR3 here is CASSEARTVWADTQYF. The DNA of the CDR3 is TGTGCCAGCAGTGAAGCGCGCACGGTCTGGGCAGATACGCAGTATTTT.

The J gene is TRBJ1-1, the V gene TRBV3-1 (or the pseudogene TRBV3-2); the D gene is possibly TRBD1 (5 bases). Germline CDR1 reads LGHDT; CDR2 reads YNNKEL (reference sequence). V was pared by 2 bases and J by 1 base, with 17 bases between. CDR3 length: 17 amino acids. CDR3 sequence: CASSQPPTGLGNTEAFF. For the CDR3, the DNA is TGTGCCAGCAGCCAACCGCCCACGGGACTCGGGAACACTGAAGCTTTCTTT.

This clone was picked up a small number of times. The rearrangement uses TRBV18 and TRBJ1-6, with D possibly TRBD1 on 6 matching bases. This CDR3 region has 14 residues. V lost 8 bases and J 8 bases, leaving 16 bases between the germline ends. The germline V gene encodes CDR1 KGHSH and CDR2 LQKENI. This CDR3 reads CASHQQGHDSPLHF. CDR3 DNA sequence: TGTGCCAGCCATCAACAGGGTCATGATTCACCCCTCCACTTT.

The chain carries TRBV6-1 and TRBJ2-4; D is uncertain. Germline V gene sequence: CDR1 MNHNS, CDR2 SASEGT. This CDR3 contains 12 residues. V lost 2 bases and J 10 bases, leaving 9 bases between the germline ends. The CDR3 nucleotides are TGTGCCAGCAGTGAAAATGCCATTATTCAGTACTTC. Protein sequence: CASSENAIIQYF.

About this clone: Other nucleotide sequences in the sample specify the same CDR3. The rearrangement joins TRBV12-3 or TRBV12-4 to TRBJ1-5, with no clear D. V was pared by 3 bases and J by 0 bases, with 3 bases between. The CDR3 is 13 amino acids. CDR3 nucleotides: TGTGCCAGCAGTTTTTCTAGCAATCAGCCCCAGCATTTT. It specifies CASSFSSNQPQHF.

The rearrangement joins TRBV28 to TRBJ1-1, with 9 nucleotides matching TRBD1. The CDR3 covers 15 residues. Germline CDR1 and CDR2: MDHEN and SYDVKM. The V and J ends lost 1 base and 4 bases, in that order; junction bases with no gene match: 4. CDR3: CASSLYRGLGTEAFF. In nucleotides, the CDR3 is TGTGCCAGCAGTTTATACAGGGGGCTTGGCACTGAAGCTTTCTTT. The entire variable domain, with the rest obtained from reference TRBV28 and TRBJ1-1, is as follows: DVKVTQSSRYLVKRTGEKVFLECVQDMDHENMFWYRQDPGLGLRLIYFSYDVKMKEKGDIPEGYSVSREKKERFSLILESASTNQTSMYLCASSLYRGLGTEAFFGQGTRLTVV.

The chain is built from TRBV19 and TRBJ1-5, with D maybe TRBD1 (6 bases). CDR1 is LNHDA, CDR2 SQIVND, per germline (reference sequence). CDR3 length: 14 residues. V was shortened by 3 bases and J by 4 bases, with 10 bases between the two germline ends. CDR3 DNA: TGTGCCAGTAGTATGGGACACCGAAATCAGCCCCAGCATTTT. This translates into CASSMGHRNQPQHF.

The chain employs TRBV29-1 and TRBJ1-1; D unresolved. V was trimmed by 4 bases and J by 1 base, leaving 13 bases between them. CDR1 and CDR2 from the germline V gene are SQVTM and ANQGSEA. This CDR3 comprises 14 residues. The chain's CDR3 is CSVASRLGNTEAFF. DNA of the CDR3: TGCAGCGTTGCGTCTCGGCTAGGGAACACTGAAGCTTTCTTT. Drawing the rest from reference TRBV29-1 and TRBJ1-1, the complete variable domain is SAVISQKPSRDICQRGTSLTIQCQVDSQVTMMFWYRQQPGQSLTLIATANQGSEATYESGFVIDKFPISRPNLTFSTLTVSNMSPEDSSIYLCSVASRLGNTEAFFGQGTRLTVV.

The chain uses TRBV24-1 and TRBJ1-2, with D tentatively TRBD1 (5 bases). This CDR3 comprises 13 residues. V shed 4 bases and J shed 8 bases, with 13 bases lying between them. Germline V gene lookup returns CDR1 KGHDR and CDR2 SFDVKD. This chain's CDR3 is CATSEYGDDGYTF. The CDR3 region has the DNA TGTGCCACCAGTGAATATGGGGACGACGGCTACACCTTC.

V is TRBV30 and J is TRBJ1-6; 9 bases are a match to TRBD1. V trimming: 2 bases; J trimming: 8 bases; junction bases outside the gene matches: 7. CDR3 length equals 15 residues. CDR1 GTSNPN and CDR2 SVGIG come from the germline V gene (reference sequence). CDR3 in amino acids: CAWSITGTGYSPLHF. The CDR3 DNA reads TGTGCCTGGAGTATAACCGGGACAGGGTATTCACCCCTCCACTTT.

This chain links TRBV5-1 with TRBJ2-3; a possible D gene is TRBD1 (6 bases). Germline V gene sequence: CDR1 SGHRS, CDR2 YFSETQ. This CDR3 is 13 amino acids long. Deletions cut 2 bases from V and 4 bases from J, with 8 bases between. The CDR3 DNA follows: TGCGCCAGCAGCTTACAGGGAGCAGATACGCAGTATTTT. Protein product: CASSLQGADTQYF.

The V call is TRBV12-3 or TRBV12-4, the J call TRBJ1-1; weak D call: TRBD1 (5 bases). This CDR3 comprises 13 residues. The V end was cut by 4 bases, the J end by 6 bases, with 12 bases between. The CDR3 sequence is CASSSGKVAEAFF. CDR3 nucleotides: TGTGCCAGCAGTTCAGGGAAGGTCGCTGAAGCTTTCTTT.

A single count supports this clone. V usage is TRBV5-6 and J usage is TRBJ2-3; perhaps D is TRBD1 or TRBD2 (6 bases each). Trimming removed 4 bases from V and 1 base from J, with 22 bases in between. Germline CDR1 reads SGHDT; CDR2 reads YYEEEE. The CDR3 has 18 amino acids. The CDR3 here is CASSVRGLTPGGTDTQYF. CDR3 coding DNA: TGTGCCAGCAGCGTCAGGGGACTCACTCCAGGGGGCACAGATACGCAGTATTTT.

V and J are TRBV19 and TRBJ2-1; D is possibly TRBD1 or TRBD2 (6 bases each). Germline values: CDR1 LNHDA, CDR2 SQIVND (reference sequence). V lost 0 bases, J lost 0 bases, and 9 bases lay in between. The CDR3 length is 16 residues. The CDR3 sequence is CASSIDRGPSYNEQFF. The CDR3 DNA follows: TGTGCCAGTAGTATAGATCGGGGGCCCTCCTACAATGAGCAGTTCTTC.

The chain is built from TRBV28 and TRBJ1-2; possible D gene TRBD1, 6 bases. Germline V lookup: CDR1 MDHEN, CDR2 SYDVKM. This CDR3 has 12 residues. V was cut by 8 bases and J by 6 bases, with 13 bases left in between. The CDR3 loop is CASEQGYNGYTF. The CDR3 DNA reads TGTGCCAGCGAACAGGGTTATAATGGCTACACCTTC.

The chain couples TRBV12-3 or TRBV12-4 to TRBJ1-1; the D is unclear. This CDR3 is 13 amino acids long. With 6 bases removed from V and 1 base from J, the gap between germline ends came to 9 bases. The CDR3 DNA reads as TGTGCCAGCAGGTGGACGCCGAACACTGAAGCTTTCTTT. Its protein is CASRWTPNTEAFF.

The V gene is TRBV2, the J gene TRBJ1-5, with D possibly being TRBD1 (5 bases). CDR3 length: 14 amino acids. The germline V and J ends were trimmed by 2 bases and 7 bases, with 12 bases remaining between them. Germline values: CDR1 SNHLY, CDR2 FYNNEI. The CDR3 reads CASSEIGAEQPQHF. CDR3 nucleotides: TGTGCCAGCAGTGAAATCGGGGCCGAACAGCCCCAGCATTTT.

The chain joins TRBV19 to TRBJ1-2, with D possibly being TRBD1 (5 bases). This CDR3 contains 15 residues. Per the germline V gene, CDR1 is LNHDA and CDR2 is SQIVND (reference sequence). Trimming took 2 bases from V and 1 from J, leaving 11 bases between them. Written as DNA, the CDR3 is TGTGCCAGTAGTATATCGGGGCAGATTAACTATGGCTACACCTTC. Encoded protein: CASSISGQINYGYTF.

J is TRBJ2-7 and V is TRBV29-1; 7 bases match TRBD1. The germline CDR1 and CDR2 sequences are SQVTM and ANQGSEA. The CDR3 has 14 amino acids. Unmatched junction bases numbered 12, after V lost 6 bases and J lost 4 bases. The CDR3 bases are TGCAGCGTCGGGCCGGTACAGGGGACATACGAGCAGTACTTC. It translates to CSVGPVQGTYEQYF.

The sample holds one count of this clone. DNA for the CDR3: TGCGCCAGCGGAGATATGGACAGGGGGCGCATCGGGGAGCTGTTTTTT. This translates into CASGDMDRGRIGELFF. The chain joins TRBV5-1 to TRBJ2-2; 11 positions agree with TRBD1. Germline assignment: CDR1 SGHRS and CDR2 YFSETQ. Trimming at V came to 7 bases and at J to 7 bases, leaving 12 bases not matched to a gene. The length of the CDR3 is 16 residues.

This chain joins TRBV5-4 and TRBJ2-1; 9 bases map to TRBD2. Trimming removed 3 bases from V and 1 base from J; junction bases left unmatched: 11. This CDR3 region has 18 residues. CDR1 and CDR2 from the germline V gene are SGHNT and YYREEE (reference sequence). The CDR3 is CASSSDWRGGYSYNEQFF. The CDR3 DNA reads as TGTGCCAGCAGCTCCGACTGGCGGGGGGGCTATTCCTACAATGAGCAGTTCTTC.

The rearrangement uses TRBV13 and TRBJ2-6; D uncertain. CDR1 is PRHDT and CDR2 is FYEKMQ in the germline V gene (reference sequence). The CDR3 runs 13 residues. Between the trimmed V and J ends, which lost 3 bases and 3 bases, there was a span of 3 bases. The CDR3 here is CASSFVGANVLTF. The CDR3 DNA reads TGTGCCAGCAGCTTTGTTGGGGCCAACGTCCTGACTTTC.

This rearrangement joins TRBV2 to TRBJ1-1, with 9 bases aligning to TRBD1. Germline CDR1 is SNHLY and CDR2 is FYNNEI. Unmatched junction bases numbered 12, after V lost 6 bases and J lost 4 bases. There are 16 residues in the CDR3. CDR3 in amino acids: CASSARPLTGGTEAFF. For the CDR3, the DNA is TGTGCCAGCAGCGCCCGCCCGTTGACAGGGGGCACTGAAGCTTTCTTT.

The chain recombines TRBV18 with TRBJ2-2; no clear D gene. In germline, CDR1 is KGHSH, CDR2 LQKENI. The CDR3 is made up of 16 amino acids. The V end was cut by 2 bases, the J end by 4 bases, with 14 bases between. The CDR3 reads CASSPGIGRTTGELFF. The CDR3, as DNA: TGTGCCAGCTCACCAGGAATCGGCAGGACCACCGGGGAGCTGTTTTTT.

This clone has a single count. The chain recombines TRBV3-1 (or the pseudogene TRBV3-2) with TRBJ1-2; D call uncertain. The CDR3 spans 14 residues. Germline loops: CDR1 LGHDT, CDR2 YNNKEL (reference sequence). V lost 0 bases, J lost 7 bases, and 12 bases lay in between. CDR3: CASSQDYGSGGYTF. The CDR3, as DNA: TGTGCCAGCAGCCAAGATTACGGTTCCGGTGGCTACACCTTC.

In its sample, this clone was seen once. J is TRBJ1-6 and V is TRBV18; possible D gene TRBD1, 5 bases. V lost 6 bases to trimming and J lost 8 bases, with 11 bases between them. CDR1 is KGHSH and CDR2 is LQKENI in the germline V gene. The CDR3 is made up of 13 amino acids. In nucleotides, the CDR3 is TGTGCCAGCTCTCGTGGAGGGGATTCACCCCTCCACTTT. This sequence encodes CASSRGGDSPLHF.